Following are 32 T cell receptor beta chains from one sample sequenced in a study of OX40 agonist ivuxolimab in advanced cancers. Using immunoSEQ multiplex PCR, the repertoire was profiled, and TCRdb retains in-frame clones only, with some absent. Of approximately 60,000 clones listed, over 80% are singletons. Sequencing used CD4+ or CD8+ T cells sorted from blood, obtained in a trial of the OX40 agonist ivuxolimab. These receptors originate from an adult with an advanced solid tumor such as melanoma, head and neck, liver or kidney cancer.

By sample share, this clone is medium-sized. The chain couples TRBV30 to TRBJ1-5; the match to TRBD1 covers 8 bases. From germline, CDR1 is GTSNPN and CDR2 SVGIG (reference sequence). Trimming cost V 4 bases and J 6 bases; bases outside gene matches: 11. This CDR3 is built from 15 residues. CDR3 nucleotide sequence: TGTGCCTGGAAAAGTAAGGACAGGGCATTTCAGCCCCAGCATTTT. Its protein product is CAWKSKDRAFQPQHF.

The chain carries TRBV6-1 and TRBJ1-2; perhaps TRBD1 as D (5 bases). The CDR3 sequence is 14 residues long. CDR1 and CDR2 from the germline V gene are MNHNS and SASEGT. V lost 6 bases to trimming and J lost 1 base, with 12 bases between them. Written as DNA, the CDR3 is TGTGCCAGCAGACCCTCAGGGAGTAACTATGGCTACACCTTC. Translated: CASRPSGSNYGYTF.

V and J are TRBV12-5 and TRBJ2-2; weak D call: TRBD2 (6 bases). Looked up from germline, CDR1 is LGHNT and CDR2 is FRNRAP. Between the trimmed V and J ends, which lost 5 bases and 7 bases, there was a span of 14 bases. The CDR3 covers 14 residues. CDR3 sequence (DNA): TGTGCTAGTGGTGTAGCAGGAGGGGACGGGGAGCTGTTTTTT. As protein: CASGVAGGDGELFF.

The chain joins TRBV30 to TRBJ1-2; no definite D call. The CDR3 extends over 12 amino acids. V was shortened by 2 bases and J by 1 base, with 5 bases between the two germline ends. The V gene's germline CDR1 is GTSNPN and CDR2 SVGIG (reference sequence). CDR3 region: CAWSTVNYGYTF. The CDR3 region has the DNA TGTGCCTGGAGTACTGTTAACTATGGCTACACCTTC.

This chain joins TRBV6-6 and TRBJ1-2; no reliable D call. Trimming shortened V by 6 bases and J by 2 bases, and 13 bases separated the two germline ends. This CDR3 comprises 14 residues. Germline values: CDR1 MNHNY, CDR2 SVGAGI (reference sequence). The DNA of the CDR3 is TGTGCCAGCAGGAGACTCGACGGCAACTATGGCTACACCTTC. Its protein product is CASRRLDGNYGYTF.

In this sample, this clone turned up once. The V gene is TRBV6-5, the J gene TRBJ1-2, with TRBD1 identical over 7 bases. The germline CDR1 and CDR2 sequences are MNHEY and SVGAGI. V was clipped by 6 bases and J by 2 bases; unmatched bases: 3. The CDR3 has 13 amino acids. CDR3: CASRRGPNYGYTF. In nucleotides, the CDR3 is TGTGCCAGCAGGAGGGGGCCCAACTATGGCTACACCTTC.

This clone was seen a handful of times. The genes are TRBV30 and TRBJ1-1; D call uncertain. Germline CDR1 GTSNPN, CDR2 SVGIG (reference sequence). Deletions cut 3 bases from V and 0 bases from J, with 11 bases between. CDR3 length equals 14 residues. CDR3 DNA sequence: TGTGCCTGGAGGTCTGGGATTATGAACACTGAAGCTTTCTTT. Its protein is CAWRSGIMNTEAFF.

The chain is built from TRBV30 and TRBJ2-1; 7 bases align to TRBD2. Germline V gene data show CDR1 as GTSNPN and CDR2 as SVGIG (reference sequence). With V trimmed by 4 bases and J by 2 bases, 5 bases remained unmatched. The CDR3 is 14 amino acids. This chain's CDR3 is CAWKEREPYNEQFF. The CDR3 coding sequence is TGTGCCTGGAAAGAGCGGGAACCCTACAATGAGCAGTTCTTC.

J is TRBJ2-1 and V is TRBV5-1; TRBD2 matches 7 bases. Germline V CDR1 and CDR2: SGHRS, YFSETQ. The CDR3 length is 16 residues. J was trimmed by 7 bases and V by 4 bases; bases with no gene match: 14. The CDR3 coding sequence is TGCGCCAGCAGCCCGGGGGGTAGCTCTATAGAAAATGAGCAGTTCTTC. It yields the protein CASSPGGSSIENEQFF. Using reference TRBV5-1 and TRBJ2-1 for the parts outside the CDR3, the full variable domain is KAGVTQTPRYLIKTRGQQVTLSCSPISGHRSVSWYQQTPGQGLQFLFEYFSETQRNKGNFPGRFSGRQFSNSRSEMNVSTLELGDSALYLCASSPGGSSIENEQFFGPGTRLTVL.

This chain joins TRBV5-6 and TRBJ1-2; possibly TRBD1 for D (5 bases). V was trimmed by 0 bases and J by 5 bases, leaving 8 bases between them. The CDR3 loop spans 13 amino acids. Germline V gene sequence: CDR1 SGHDT, CDR2 YYEEEE. CDR3 in amino acids: CASSLEQVYGYTF. CDR3 coding DNA: TGTGCCAGCAGCTTGGAACAGGTATATGGCTACACCTTC.

The J gene is TRBJ1-1, the V gene TRBV15; 10 bases align to TRBD1. This CDR3 is 17 amino acids long. V lost 3 bases and J lost 6; bases outside the gene matches: 13. CDR1 LNHNV and CDR2 YYDKDF come from the germline V gene (reference sequence). This CDR3 is CATSRLTGGAGMAEAFF. The CDR3 nucleotides are TGTGCCACCAGCAGGCTGACAGGGGGCGCCGGGATGGCTGAAGCTTTCTTT.

The J gene is TRBJ1-2, the V gene TRBV7-2; possibly TRBD1 for D (6 bases). In germline, CDR1 is SGHTA, CDR2 FQGNSA. This CDR3 spans 13 amino acids. The CDR3 reads CASRDIIEAGYTF. As DNA, the CDR3 is TGTGCAAGCCGGGACATTATTGAGGCGGGCTACACCTTC.

The rearrangement joins TRBV7-8 to TRBJ1-4; a possible D gene is TRBD1 (6 bases). The germline gives CDR1 SGHVS, CDR2 FQNEAQ. V was cut by 5 bases and J by 7 bases, with 20 bases left in between. The CDR3 sequence is 16 residues long. This CDR3 is CASSRGGGGSGEKLFF. The CDR3, as DNA: TGTGCCAGCAGCCGGGGGGGCGGGGGAAGCGGTGAAAAACTGTTTTTT.

In DNA form, the CDR3 reads TGTGCCAGCAGTTTGAGGGAGTCGCGGGAGCAGTACTTC. It is translated as CASSLRESREQYF. This chain uses TRBV27 with TRBJ2-7; a possible D gene is TRBD2 (5 bases). CDR3 size: 13 residues. Trimming removed 3 bases from V and 7 bases from J, with 13 bases in between. Germline V gene sequence: CDR1 MNHEY, CDR2 SMNVEV (reference sequence).

The DNA of the CDR3 is TGTGCCAGCAGCGTGGGTGCAACTAATGAAAAACTGTTTTTT. Its translation: CASSVGATNEKLFF. The V gene is TRBV9, the J gene TRBJ1-4; D is unresolved. V was trimmed by 2 bases and J by 0 bases, leaving 5 bases between them. Germline V lookup: CDR1 SGDLS, CDR2 YYNGEE. This CDR3 comprises 14 residues.

CDR3 protein: CASNRGLAGKQYF. The CDR3, as DNA: TGTGCCAGCAATCGCGGTCTAGCGGGCAAGCAGTACTTC. J is TRBJ2-7 and V is TRBV2; 8 nucleotides match TRBD2. The ends lost 7 bases at V and 8 bases at J; junction bases unmatched: 10. Germline V gene lookup returns CDR1 SNHLY and CDR2 FYNNEI. This CDR3 has 13 residues.

The chain couples TRBV11-2 to TRBJ1-3; no reliable D call. Trimming removed 4 bases at V and 0 bases at J, with 7 bases between. The CDR3 totals 14 residues. CDR1 and CDR2 from the germline V gene are SGHAT and FQNNGV. This CDR3 reads CASSSRLSGNTIYF. The DNA for the CDR3 is TGTGCCAGCAGCTCCCGCCTCTCTGGAAACACCATATATTTT.

V gene TRBV5-1 combines with J gene TRBJ1-1; unclear D gene. CDR1 is SGHRS, CDR2 YFSETQ, per germline. The length of the CDR3 is 15 residues. Trimming stripped 0 bases from V and 1 base from J, with 10 bases between. The CDR3 sequence is CASSLGTRTNTEAFF. CDR3 nucleotides: TGCGCCAGCAGCTTGGGGACGCGGACGAACACTGAAGCTTTCTTT. Full variable domain (remainder filled in from reference TRBV5-1 and TRBJ1-1): KAGVTQTPRYLIKTRGQQVTLSCSPISGHRSVSWYQQTPGQGLQFLFEYFSETQRNKGNFPGRFSGRQFSNSRSEMNVSTLELGDSALYLCASSLGTRTNTEAFFGQGTRLTVV.

This chain links TRBV2 with TRBJ2-7, with D hard to call. The V end was cut by 6 bases, the J end by 3 bases, with 9 bases between. Looked up from germline, CDR1 is SNHLY and CDR2 is FYNNEI. The CDR3 sequence is 12 residues long. Here the CDR3 reads CASSVLGYEQYF. In DNA, the CDR3 is TGTGCCAGCAGCGTCTTGGGCTACGAGCAGTACTTC. The complete variable domain, with remaining parts taken from reference TRBV2 and TRBJ2-7, reads EPEVTQTPSHQVTQMGQEVILRCVPISNHLYFYWYRQILGQKVEFLVSFYNNEISEKSEIFDDQFSVERPDGSNFTLKIRSTKLEDSAMYFCASSVLGYEQYFGPGTRLTVT.

This chain connects TRBV9 to TRBJ2-2; 7 nucleotides line up with TRBD1. Losses at the gene ends were 2 bases for V and 6 bases for J; bases not matched to a gene: 7. CDR1 and CDR2 (germline): SGDLS, YYNGEE. This CDR3 has 15 amino acids. CDR3 DNA: TGTGCCAGCAGCGTTCTTCAGGGGGAGTCCGGGGAGCTGTTTTTT. Residues: CASSVLQGESGELFF.

CDR3 region: CASSLVRSGPMSTGELFF. The CDR3 bases are TGTGCCAGCAGCTTAGTGAGGTCGGGACCGATGTCTACCGGGGAGCTGTTTTTT. This chain links TRBV7-2 with TRBJ2-2, with D possibly called TRBD1 or TRBD2 (5 bases each). The germline V and J ends were trimmed by 1 base and 5 bases, with 20 bases remaining between them. The germline CDR1 and CDR2 sequences are SGHTA and FQGNSA. The CDR3 runs 18 residues.

V and J are TRBV11-2 and TRBJ1-1, with D possibly TRBD1 on 6 matching bases. The length of the CDR3 is 15 residues. The V end lost 5 bases, the J end lost 0 bases, and 13 bases lay between the germline ends. Germline loops: CDR1 SGHAT, CDR2 FQNNGV. The CDR3 DNA reads as TGTGCCAGCAGCCCAAGGACAGATTTGAACACTGAAGCTTTCTTT. This gives the protein CASSPRTDLNTEAFF.

V gene TRBV5-1 combines with J gene TRBJ2-3, with TRBD2 identical over 14 bases. Germline V lookup: CDR1 SGHRS, CDR2 YFSETQ. V lost 4 bases to trimming and J lost 0 bases; unmatched junction nucleotides: 7. The CDR3 runs to 18 residues. CDR3 sequence reads: CASSRLAGGATSTDTQYF. CDR3 DNA sequence: TGCGCCAGCAGCCGACTAGCGGGAGGGGCAACTAGCACAGATACGCAGTATTTT.

This clone occurred once. This chain joins TRBV7-2 and TRBJ2-3; D is tentatively TRBD1 or TRBD2 (6 bases each). Trimming cost V 5 bases and J 10 bases, with 16 bases left between them. Germline values: CDR1 SGHTA, CDR2 FQGNSA. This CDR3 is built from 13 residues. The CDR3 DNA reads TGTGCCAGCAGCATAGGGGGGTTTACTGCGCAGTATTTT. Its protein product is CASSIGGFTAQYF.

The V call is TRBV2, the J call TRBJ1-1; D unclear. CDR1 is SNHLY, CDR2 FYNNEI, per germline. V was clipped by 1 base and J by 4 bases, with 7 bases between them. The CDR3 consists of 13 residues. CDR3 amino acids: CASSEVGSTEAFF. The CDR3 DNA follows: TGTGCCAGCAGTGAAGTGGGGTCCACTGAAGCTTTCTTT.

With respect to this clone: The junction does not match germline at one end; this may be a read error. V gene TRBV19 combines with J gene TRBJ2-2; D gene ambiguous. Germline CDR1 LNHDA, CDR2 SQIVND (reference sequence). There are 13 residues in the CDR3. This chain's CDR3 is CASSIRNAGELFF. The CDR3 coding sequence is TGTGCCAGTAGTATACGGAACGCCGGGGAGCTGTTTTTT.

The V call is TRBV7-9, the J call TRBJ1-2, with 9 bases identical to TRBD1. Germline CDR1 SEHNR, CDR2 FQNEAQ (reference sequence). V trimming: 5 bases; J trimming: 8 bases; junction bases outside the gene matches: 12. This CDR3 is 15 amino acids long. CDR3 in DNA: TGTGCCAGCAGCGCCAGACTAGGACAGGGGCTAGGCTACACCTTC. Its protein product is CASSARLGQGLGYTF.

The chain couples TRBV11-2 to TRBJ1-1, with 11 bases aligning to TRBD1. There are 14 residues in the CDR3. The V segment lost 5 bases and the J segment 7 bases; nucleotides outside the gene matches: 6. Germline assignment: CDR1 SGHAT and CDR2 FQNNGV. CDR3 nucleotides: TGTGCCAGCAGCCCGGACAGGGGGCTTAGTGAAGCTTTCTTT. Its protein product is CASSPDRGLSEAFF.

J is TRBJ1-1 and V is TRBV9; perhaps TRBD1 as D (5 bases). Germline V gives CDR1 SGDLS, CDR2 YYNGEE. V lost 3 bases and J lost 3, with 12 bases in between. The CDR3 runs to 14 residues. In nucleotides, the CDR3 is TGTGCCAGCAGCGGAGGTACAGGAGACACTGAAGCTTTCTTT. Protein: CASSGGTGDTEAFF. Full variable domain (missing parts from reference TRBV9 and TRBJ1-1): DSGVTQTPKHLITATGQRVTLRCSPRSGDLSVYWYQQSLDQGLQFLIQYYNGEERAKGNILERFSAQQFPDLHSELNLSSLELGDSALYFCASSGGTGDTEAFFGQGTRLTVV.

There are a few counts of this clone. CDR3 in amino acids: CASSSGGGTGELFF. The CDR3 coding sequence is TGCGCCAGCAGCTCTGGCGGGGGCACCGGGGAGCTGTTTTTT. The rearrangement uses TRBV5-1 and TRBJ2-2; 7 bases are shared with TRBD2. Germline trimming cut 3 bases from V and 4 bases from J; bases unmatched to any gene: 3. Germline V gene data show CDR1 as SGHRS and CDR2 as YFSETQ. CDR3 size: 14 residues.

The V call is TRBV2, the J call TRBJ1-2; no clear D. The V end was cut by 1 base, the J end by 8 bases, with 14 bases between. This CDR3 is 14 amino acids long. Germline CDR1 reads SNHLY; CDR2 reads FYNNEI. DNA of the CDR3: TGTGCCAGCAGTGAAGGGGTCGTCTCCATGGGCTACACCTTC. This sequence encodes CASSEGVVSMGYTF. The full variable domain, in which reference TRBV2 and TRBJ1-2 provide the parts outside the CDR3, is EPEVTQTPSHQVTQMGQEVILRCVPISNHLYFYWYRQILGQKVEFLVSFYNNEISEKSEIFDDQFSVERPDGSNFTLKIRSTKLEDSAMYFCASSEGVVSMGYTFGSGTRLTVV.

V gene TRBV7-4 combines with J gene TRBJ2-3, with unresolved D. Per germline, CDR1 SGHVT and CDR2 SQSDAQ. This CDR3 spans 11 amino acids. The CDR3 nucleotides read TGTGCGCAACCCGGGACAGATACGCAGTATTTT. It is translated as CAQPGTDTQYF.